The 3 T cell receptor beta chains listed next were all sequenced from one sample in a study of T cell repertoires in cytomegalovirus infection. TCRdb re-called the reads with MiXCR, one entry per CDR3 protein. The data show hundreds of thousands of distinct CDR3 sequences, with over 7.5% seen just once and 3.5% to 4.5% held by the top ten. The sample was PBMCs. These receptors were collected from a human donor in good health (CMV status not recorded). Some clones in this sample may be carry-over from other donors' samples.

This clonotype was counted a few times. V gene TRBV6-1 combines with J gene TRBJ1-2; the D gene is possibly TRBD1 (5 bases). CDR3 size: 13 residues. The V gene's germline CDR1 is MNHNS and CDR2 SASEGT. Deletions cut 5 bases from V and 6 bases from J, with 13 bases between. In DNA, the CDR3 is TGTGCCAGCAGTACCTGGGGGGTGGATGGCTACACCTTC. This sequence encodes CASSTWGVDGYTF.

Only a few counts were recorded for this clonotype. This chain connects TRBV24-1 to TRBJ2-3; TRBD2 aligns across 9 bases. Germline trimming cut 2 bases from V and 3 bases from J; bases unmatched to any gene: 5. The germline V gene has CDR1 KGHDR and CDR2 SFDVKD. This CDR3 has 16 amino acids. This CDR3 is CATSDSRSGRTDTQYF. The CDR3 DNA is TGTGCCACCAGTGATTCCCGTAGCGGGAGAACAGATACGCAGTATTTT.

Points on this clonotype: A junction end diverges from the germline sequence, so it may reflect a read error. The rearrangement links TRBV4-1 to TRBJ2-7; 10 positions agree with TRBD1. The germline V gene encodes CDR1 MGHRA and CDR2 YSYEKL. This CDR3 is 14 amino acids long. The DNA of the CDR3 is TGCGCCAACAGCCAAGGACAGGGGGCCTACGAGCAGTACTTC. Encoded protein: CANSQGQGAYEQYF.